This passage covers 5 T cell receptor beta chains from one sample sequenced in a study of human T cells and chemical hapten exposure. TCRdb reprocessed the RACE reads with MiXCR, giving one entry per CDR3 protein. The sample lists 300,000 to 450,000 distinct CDR3 sequences; approximately 5% were seen once. Time point reported: pre-sensitization, week 0. The treatment was: therapeutic diphenylcyclopropenone sensitization with weekly scalp DPC. The sequences come from whole blood, collected in connection with sensitization to the hapten diphenylcyclopropenone (DPC). Every receptor here comes from a woman aged 18-29 years with alopecia areata. Some clones in this sample may be carry-over from other donors' samples.

Many counts were recorded for this clonotype. This chain connects TRBV3-1 to TRBJ2-1, with TRBD2 as a possible D gene (6 bases). V dropped 1 base and J dropped 0 bases, with 10 bases sitting between them. The V gene's germline CDR1 is LGHDT and CDR2 YNNKEL (reference sequence). The CDR3 covers 16 residues. CDR3 bases: TGTGCCAGCAGCCAAGGTAGCGGAAGCTCCTACAATGAGCAGTTCTTC. Protein sequence: CASSQGSGSSYNEQFF.

The CDR3 protein is CASTGGPNTEAFF. The DNA of the CDR3 is TGTGCCTCGACAGGGGGCCCGAACACTGAAGCTTTCTTT. This sequence joins TRBV28 and TRBJ1-1; 10 nucleotides agree with TRBD1. This CDR3 contains 13 residues. Germline V lookup: CDR1 MDHEN, CDR2 SYDVKM. The J segment lost 1 base and the V segment lost 11 bases, leaving 4 bases of the junction unmatched.

This rearrangement joins TRBV5-5 to TRBJ1-2; D possibly corresponds to TRBD1 (6 bases). Per germline, CDR1 SGHKS and CDR2 YYEKEE (reference sequence). The V end was cut by 5 bases, the J end by 9 bases, with 20 bases between. There are 14 residues in the CDR3. The CDR3 nucleotides are TGTGCCAGCAGGGAGACAGGCCCCAATTATCGCTACACCTTC. This encodes CASRETGPNYRYTF.

The sample holds many counts of this clonotype. This chain uses TRBV12-3 or TRBV12-4 with TRBJ2-4; possibly TRBD2 for D (7 bases). Trimming took 3 bases from V and 5 from J, leaving 11 bases between them. This CDR3 spans 14 amino acids. The CDR3 protein is CASSLGAGENIQYF. The CDR3 DNA follows: TGTGCCAGCAGTTTGGGGGCGGGGGAAAACATTCAGTACTTC.

This clonotype was detected ten times or more. This chain connects TRBV6-2 or TRBV6-3 to TRBJ2-7; D perhaps matches TRBD1 (6 bases). Between the trimmed V and J ends, which lost 2 bases and 3 bases, there was a span of 8 bases. The germline CDR1 and CDR2 sequences are MNHEY and SVGEGT. This CDR3 spans 13 amino acids. Here the CDR3 reads CASSYHRDYEQYF. For the CDR3, the DNA is TGTGCCAGCAGTTACCACAGGGACTACGAGCAGTACTTC.